A single sample is the source of the 23 T cell receptor beta chains below, sequenced in a study of cytomegalovirus exposure and HLA in healthy donors (dated by TCRdb to about 2017). Libraries were constructed by the immunoSEQ multiplex PCR assay. A mixture of 60 forward primers for TCR Vbeta segments and 13 reverse primers for TCR Jbeta segments was used in the multiplex PCR. TCRdb retrieved this table from immuneACCESS and kept in-frame rearrangements only. Not all clones are present; in checked studies, unresolved V genes account for under half, and no reason is known for the remainder. This sample has about 140,000 clones in its table, and 80% of those were observed once. The top ten clones comprise around 2.2% of the sample. The sample taken for sequencing was PBMCs. These receptors originate from a man in his thirties or forties in good health and CMV-seronegative.

This chain connects TRBV2 to TRBJ2-1, with a possible D match to TRBD2 (6 bases). V shed 7 bases and J shed 2 bases, with 9 bases lying between them. This CDR3 is 13 amino acids long. Germline lookup yields CDR1 SNHLY and CDR2 FYNNEI. This chain's CDR3 is CASNGGTYNEQFF. The DNA for the CDR3 is TGTGCCAGCAACGGGGGTACCTACAATGAGCAGTTCTTC.

This clone has a handful of counts. The rearrangement uses TRBV28 and TRBJ1-1; D is unresolved. V was clipped by 3 bases and J by 4 bases, with 9 bases between them. CDR3 length equals 13 residues. CDR1 MDHEN and CDR2 SYDVKM come from the germline V gene. The CDR3 sequence is CASSFRGITEAFF. In DNA, the CDR3 is TGTGCCAGCAGTTTTAGAGGGATCACTGAAGCTTTCTTT.

V is TRBV28 and J is TRBJ1-2; D unclear. Trimming shortened V by 5 bases and J by 8 bases, and 9 bases separated the two germline ends. CDR3 length equals 11 residues. Per germline, CDR1 MDHEN and CDR2 SYDVKM. CDR3 DNA sequence: TGTGCCAGCAGTACCACTTACGGCTACACCTTC. Protein sequence: CASSTTYGYTF.

The gene calls are TRBV7-6 and TRBJ2-7; D is perhaps TRBD2 (6 bases). Germline assignment: CDR1 SGHVS and CDR2 FNYEAQ. The CDR3 sequence is 17 residues long. Trimming removed 0 bases at V and 2 bases at J, with 17 bases between. The CDR3 here is CASSLAGGGDWTYEQYF. The CDR3 nucleotides are TGTGCCAGCAGCTTAGCGGGCGGAGGGGATTGGACCTACGAGCAGTACTTC.

The chain employs TRBV5-6 and TRBJ2-1; perhaps TRBD2 as D (6 bases). The CDR3 runs to 16 residues. V lost 4 bases and J lost 8, with 22 bases in between. CDR1 is SGHDT and CDR2 is YYEEEE in the germline V gene. The CDR3 sequence: CASSPFRWRVRDEQFF. The CDR3 coding sequence is TGTGCCAGCAGCCCCTTCCGGTGGAGGGTCAGGGATGAGCAGTTCTTC.

In its sample, this clone was seen a few times. This sequence joins TRBV30 and TRBJ2-7; D ambiguous. V was trimmed by 7 bases and J by 4 bases, leaving 14 bases between them. Germline V gene sequence: CDR1 GTSNPN, CDR2 SVGIG (reference sequence). This CDR3 has 12 residues. CDR3 in DNA: TGTGCCTATCGACATCTTCCATACGAGCAGTACTTC. Residues: CAYRHLPYEQYF.

The chain uses TRBV19 and TRBJ1-1; no reliable D call. Germline CDR1 LNHDA, CDR2 SQIVND (reference sequence). The CDR3 loop spans 13 amino acids. V was trimmed by 7 bases and J by 2 bases, leaving 11 bases between them. This CDR3 reads CASIGRANTEAFF. The CDR3 DNA follows: TGTGCCAGTATAGGGAGGGCTAACACTGAAGCTTTCTTT.

This chain uses TRBV5-8 with TRBJ1-5; perhaps TRBD1 as D (5 bases). V was shortened by 5 bases and J by 6 bases, with 15 bases between the two germline ends. The germline CDR1 and CDR2 sequences are SGHTS and YDEGEE. The CDR3 contains 14 residues. The CDR3 nucleotides read TGTGCCAGCAGTGAACAGGTATCGGGTCAGCCCCAGCATTTT. It is translated as CASSEQVSGQPQHF.

The chain links TRBV7-8 to TRBJ2-7; tentatively, D is TRBD2 (7 bases). Germline CDR1 and CDR2: SGHVS and FQNEAQ. V dropped 5 bases and J dropped 7 bases, with 24 bases sitting between them. This CDR3 spans 16 amino acids. CDR3 bases: TGTGCCAGCAGCCGGGGATCATTACAGGGAGCGGGGGAGCAGTACTTC. Translated: CASSRGSLQGAGEQYF.

This clone was seen ten or more times. The J gene is TRBJ1-2, the V gene TRBV2, with TRBD1 matching over 10 bases. The CDR3 length is 13 residues. Looked up from germline, CDR1 is SNHLY and CDR2 is FYNNEI. The V segment lost 6 bases and the J segment 4 bases; nucleotides outside the gene matches: 2. In DNA form, the CDR3 reads TGTGCCAGCAGCCGGGACAGGGGCTATGGCTACACCTTC. It encodes CASSRDRGYGYTF.

The CDR3 region is CASSSLGGGIGEQYF. CDR3 nucleotides: TGTGCCAGCAGCTCCCTCGGGGGAGGAATTGGCGAGCAGTACTTC. The chain links TRBV11-3 to TRBJ2-7; D is perhaps TRBD2 (6 bases). V lost 4 bases and J 6 bases, leaving 19 bases between the germline ends. Germline V gene lookup returns CDR1 SGHNT and CDR2 YENEEA. This CDR3 spans 15 amino acids.

This clone was seen more than once but under ten times. The germline gene is not matched at one end of the junction; a read error may be the cause. V gene TRBV7-7 combines with J gene TRBJ1-4, with a tentative D call TRBD1 (5 bases). The V gene's germline CDR1 is SSHAT and CDR2 FNYEAQ (reference sequence). There are 15 residues in the CDR3. The CDR3 DNA reads as TGTGCTAGCAGCCCGGGGGTAGGGATAGAAGAAAAACTGTTTTTT. The encoded protein is CASSPGVGIEEKLFF.

With respect to this clone: The same CDR3 is also encoded by other DNA sequences in this sample. V usage is TRBV30 and J usage is TRBJ1-5; D uncertain. This CDR3 is 13 amino acids long. V lost 0 bases to trimming and J lost 0 bases, with 3 bases between them. Germline V gene sequence: CDR1 GTSNPN, CDR2 SVGIG (reference sequence). CDR3 sequence reads: CAWSVSSNQPQHF. DNA for the CDR3: TGTGCCTGGAGTGTCTCTAGCAATCAGCCCCAGCATTTT. The whole variable domain, filled in from reference TRBV30 and TRBJ1-5, reads SQTIHQWPATLVQPVGSPLSLECTVEGTSNPNLYWYRQAAGRGLQLLFYSVGIGQISSEVPQNLSASRPQDRQFILSSKKLLLSDSGFYLCAWSVSSNQPQHFGDGTRLSIL.

The rearrangement uses TRBV6-6 and TRBJ1-1; D is ambiguous. Trimming stripped 6 bases from V and 8 bases from J, with 13 bases between. The CDR3 contains 12 residues. Germline CDR1 and CDR2: MNHNY and SVGAGI (reference sequence). Here the CDR3 reads CASSLRASEAFF. CDR3 DNA: TGTGCCAGCAGCCTGAGGGCCAGCGAAGCTTTCTTT.

CDR3: CASSLKGVARTTEAFF. The CDR3, as DNA: TGTGCCAGCAGTTTGAAAGGAGTGGCGAGAACCACTGAAGCTTTCTTT. The rearrangement uses TRBV28 and TRBJ1-1; D is undetermined. CDR3 length: 16 residues. Per the germline V gene, CDR1 is MDHEN and CDR2 is SYDVKM. Trimming removed 3 bases from V and 4 bases from J, with 18 bases in between.

The chain recombines TRBV6-1 with TRBJ1-1; D not certain. Trimming left V 5 bases short and J 1 base short, with 8 bases between. Germline lookup yields CDR1 MNHNS and CDR2 SASEGT. The CDR3 totals 13 residues. CDR3 bases: TGTGCCAGCAGTTATCGGGGGAACACTGAAGCTTTCTTT. This sequence encodes CASSYRGNTEAFF.

Notes on this clone: The conserved phenylalanine or tryptophan normally closing the CDR3 is absent here, so this likely arose from a read error. The limits of the CDR3 on the DNA are not certain, so only TCRdb's listed CDR3 is given. This sequence joins TRBV27 and TRBJ2-7; the table's TRBD2 call for D was not verified on the DNA. The CDR3 is 13 amino acids in total, end residues counted. The V gene's germline CDR1 is MNHEY and CDR2 SMNVEV (reference sequence). CDR3 in amino acids: CASSRKREGQELL.

This clone was seen a single time. The CDR3, as DNA: TGTGCCAGCAGTTTAGTGGGGACTAGCGGAGATACGCAGTATTTT. It encodes CASSLVGTSGDTQYF. The chain uses TRBV28 and TRBJ2-3, with 11 bases identical to TRBD2. Germline CDR1 is MDHEN and CDR2 is SYDVKM. The V segment lost 2 bases and the J segment 5 bases; nucleotides outside the gene matches: 3. The CDR3 contains 15 residues.

The chain couples TRBV6-1 to TRBJ1-5, with unresolved D. The germline V and J ends were trimmed by 5 bases and 16 bases, with 15 bases remaining between them. The CDR3 totals 11 residues. Looked up from germline, CDR1 is MNHNS and CDR2 is SASEGT. In DNA, the CDR3 is TGTGCCAGCAGTTACCCGCCGAAGCTCCATTTT. Translated, it gives CASSYPPKLHF.

V gene TRBV5-6 combines with J gene TRBJ2-7; perhaps TRBD1 as D (5 bases). V was trimmed by 1 base and J by 12 bases, leaving 14 bases between them. The CDR3 contains 12 residues. Germline V gene sequence: CDR1 SGHDT, CDR2 YYEEEE. CDR3 amino acids: CASSLSTGSSYF. CDR3 in DNA: TGTGCCAGCAGCTTGTCCACAGGCTCGTCGTACTTC.

The rearrangement joins TRBV28 to TRBJ1-6; TRBD1 matches 9 bases. CDR1 and CDR2 (germline): MDHEN, SYDVKM. CDR3 size: 14 residues. V gave up 10 bases and J gave up 9 bases; unmatched junction bases: 10. The chain's CDR3 is CATIKDRGSSPLHF. In DNA, the CDR3 is TGTGCCACCATTAAGGACAGGGGAAGTTCACCCCTCCACTTT. Filled out from reference TRBV28 and TRBJ1-6, the complete variable domain reads DVKVTQSSRYLVKRTGEKVFLECVQDMDHENMFWYRQDPGLGLRLIYFSYDVKMKEKGDIPEGYSVSREKKERFSLILESASTNQTSMYLCATIKDRGSSPLHFGNGTRLTVT.

The sample holds many counts of this clone. The chain has TRBV5-5 and TRBJ1-1, with D perhaps matching TRBD1 (5 bases). Trimming took 3 bases from V and 8 from J, leaving 11 bases between them. Germline-derived CDR1 and CDR2 are SGHKS and YYEKEE (reference sequence). The CDR3 runs to 12 residues. The CDR3 region is CASSSLGGEAFF. For the CDR3, the DNA is TGTGCCAGCAGCTCCCTCGGGGGGGAAGCTTTCTTT. Variable domain in full (rest from reference TRBV5-5 and TRBJ1-1): DAGVTQSPTHLIKTRGQQVTLRCSPISGHKSVSWYQQVLGQGPQFIFQYYEKEERGRGNFPDRFSARQFPNYSSELNVNALLLGDSALYLCASSSLGGEAFFGQGTRLTVV.

V and J are TRBV28 and TRBJ1-2; 8 bases are shared with TRBD1. The V gene's germline CDR1 is MDHEN and CDR2 SYDVKM. V was clipped by 8 bases and J by 9 bases; unmatched bases: 14. The CDR3 has 14 residues. DNA of the CDR3: TGTGCCAGCTCCCGAAAGGGGACAGGTTATCGCTACACCTTC. Translated, it gives CASSRKGTGYRYTF.